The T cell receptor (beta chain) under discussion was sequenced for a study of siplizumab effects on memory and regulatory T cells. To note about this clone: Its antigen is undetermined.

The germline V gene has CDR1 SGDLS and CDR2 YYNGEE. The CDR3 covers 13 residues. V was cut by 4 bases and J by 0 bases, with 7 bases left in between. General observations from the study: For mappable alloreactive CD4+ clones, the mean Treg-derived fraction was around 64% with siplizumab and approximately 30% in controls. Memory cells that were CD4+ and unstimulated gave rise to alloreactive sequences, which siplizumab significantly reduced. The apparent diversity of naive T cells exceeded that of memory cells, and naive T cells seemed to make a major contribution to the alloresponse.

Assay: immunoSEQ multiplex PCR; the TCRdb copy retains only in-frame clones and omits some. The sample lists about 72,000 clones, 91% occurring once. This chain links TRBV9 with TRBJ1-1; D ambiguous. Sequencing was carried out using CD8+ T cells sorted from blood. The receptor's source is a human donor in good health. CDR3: CASSKFVNTEAFF. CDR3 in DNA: TGTGCCAGCAGCAAATTCGTGAACACTGAAGCTTTCTTT.